Presented here are 27 T cell receptor beta chains from one specimen sequenced in a study of CD8 T cells in Susac syndrome. Reverse transcription of roughly 0.45 to 1 ug RNA used random hexamers. TCRdb recomputed calls from the immunoSEQ multiplex PCR reads with MiXCR, one row per CDR3 protein. The sample lists some 150,000 distinct CDR3 sequences, about 95% seen once, with around 0.15% in the top ten. Sequences were obtained from CD4+ T cells from PBMCs. All receptors derive from a human donor with Susac syndrome.

The chain couples TRBV20-1 to TRBJ2-7; D might be TRBD2 (5 bases). The CDR3 spans 12 residues. Trimming left V 4 bases short and J 5 bases short, with 12 bases between. Germline V gene data show CDR1 as DFQATT and CDR2 as SNEGSKA (reference sequence). The CDR3 nucleotides are TGCAGTGCTACTGAGGGCTGGGACGAGCAGTACTTC. Residues: CSATEGWDEQYF.

This clonotype came up once. This chain uses TRBV6-6 with TRBJ2-7; perhaps TRBD1 as D (5 bases). The CDR3 is 11 residues long. Germline CDR1 MNHNY, CDR2 SVGAGI (reference sequence). V lost 11 bases and J lost 2, with 10 bases in between. The DNA of the CDR3 is TGTGCCTGTACAGGTGCCTACGAGCAGTACTTC. Translated: CACTGAYEQYF.

The chain employs TRBV20-1 and TRBJ2-1; 8 bases line up with TRBD1. Trimming took 3 bases from V and 7 from J; bases not matched to a gene: 5. This CDR3 region has 13 residues. Germline CDR1 DFQATT, CDR2 SNEGSKA (reference sequence). In nucleotides, the CDR3 is TGCAGTGCTAGGTGGGACAGGACGAATGAGCAGTTCTTC. Protein sequence: CSARWDRTNEQFF.

This chain connects TRBV15 to TRBJ2-5; D perhaps matches TRBD1 (6 bases). The V end lost 5 bases, the J end lost 1 base, and 8 bases lay between the germline ends. Germline loops: CDR1 LNHNV, CDR2 YYDKDF (reference sequence). This CDR3 contains 13 residues. The CDR3 DNA follows: TGTGCCACCAGCCGACAGGCCCAAGAGACCCAGTACTTC. Protein product: CATSRQAQETQYF. Full variable domain (missing parts from reference TRBV15 and TRBJ2-5): DAMVIQNPRYQVTQFGKPVTLSCSQTLNHNVMYWYQQKSSQAPKLLFHYYDKDFNNEADTPDNFQSRRPNTSFCFLDIRSPGLGDTAMYLCATSRQAQETQYFGPGTRLLVL.

This clonotype was recorded only once. V and J are TRBV5-1 and TRBJ1-1; D possibly corresponds to TRBD1 (5 bases). Germline assignment: CDR1 SGHRS and CDR2 YFSETQ. The CDR3 runs 14 residues. Deletions cut 4 bases from V and 3 bases from J, with 13 bases between. The CDR3: CASSGGTEDTEAFF. In DNA, the CDR3 is TGCGCCAGCAGCGGGGGGACGGAGGACACTGAAGCTTTCTTT.

The chain combines TRBV3-1 with TRBJ2-5, with TRBD2 as a possible D gene (6 bases). The V gene's germline CDR1 is LGHDT and CDR2 YNNKEL (reference sequence). CDR3 length: 16 amino acids. The germline V and J ends were trimmed by 1 base and 1 base, with 13 bases remaining between them. Here the CDR3 DNA reads TGTGCCAGCAGCCAAGTGGCGGGGCTCTTCCAAGAGACCCAGTACTTC. Its translation is CASSQVAGLFQETQYF.

The chain joins TRBV7-9 to TRBJ2-2; 10 bases agree with TRBD1. This CDR3 spans 16 amino acids. Trimming took 4 bases from V and 8 from J; bases not matched to a gene: 10. Germline CDR1 and CDR2: SEHNR and FQNEAQ (reference sequence). The CDR3 DNA sequence: TGTGCCAGCAGCTCCAGACAGGGGGCGCGTTCAGGGGAGCTGTTTTTT. Residues: CASSSRQGARSGELFF.

The chain couples TRBV11-3 to TRBJ2-1; no clear D. Trimming removed 0 bases at V and 10 bases at J, with 10 bases between. Germline V gene sequence: CDR1 SGHNT, CDR2 YENEEA. The CDR3 length is 13 residues. The CDR3 is CASSLEAPKEQFF. The DNA for the CDR3 is TGTGCCAGCAGCTTAGAGGCCCCTAAGGAGCAGTTCTTC.

V gene TRBV25-1 combines with J gene TRBJ2-2; TRBD2 matches at 11 bases. After removal of 6 bases from V and 5 bases from J, the junction contained 5 bases not matched to a gene. The CDR3 spans 15 residues. Germline V lookup: CDR1 MGHDK, CDR2 SYGVNS. The chain's CDR3 is CASSTSGGLTGELFF. CDR3 bases: TGTGCCAGCAGCACTAGCGGGGGTTTGACCGGGGAGCTGTTTTTT.

The gene calls are TRBV9 and TRBJ2-5; D not resolved. The CDR3 runs to 15 residues. Germline lookup yields CDR1 SGDLS and CDR2 YYNGEE. Trimming removed 0 bases from V and 1 base from J, with 10 bases in between. CDR3 sequence: CASSVGGVAQETQYF. CDR3 DNA: TGTGCCAGCAGCGTAGGGGGTGTCGCCCAAGAGACCCAGTACTTC.

The chain employs TRBV4-1 and TRBJ2-1; D remains unclear. The germline V gene encodes CDR1 MGHRA and CDR2 YSYEKL. CDR3 size: 14 residues. Trimming cost V 4 bases and J 9 bases, with 16 bases left between them. CDR3 nucleotide sequence: TGCGCCAGCAGCCCCGTGGTAGCCGCTGGTGAGCAGTTCTTC. Translating gives CASSPVVAAGEQFF.

The CDR3 nucleotides are TGTGCCAGCAGCTTTCGGGGGACGGACACCGGGGAGCTGTTTTTT. It codes for CASSFRGTDTGELFF. V is TRBV7-9 and J is TRBJ2-2; the D gene is possibly TRBD2 (6 bases). The CDR3 length is 15 residues. CDR1 SEHNR and CDR2 FQNEAQ come from the germline V gene (reference sequence). V was pared by 3 bases and J by 3 bases, with 11 bases between.

This chain joins TRBV14 and TRBJ2-4; D remains unclear. CDR3 size: 15 residues. The V gene's germline CDR1 is SGHDN and CDR2 FVKESK. Trimming shortened V by 2 bases and J by 1 base, and 9 bases separated the two germline ends. CDR3 protein: CASSQRTYAKNIQYF. The CDR3 DNA reads TGTGCCAGCAGCCAACGAACCTATGCCAAAAACATTCAGTACTTC. Full variable domain (missing parts from reference TRBV14 and TRBJ2-4): EAGVTQFPSHSVIEKGQTVTLRCDPISGHDNLYWYRRVMGKEIKFLLHFVKESKQDESGMPNNRFLAERTGGTYSTLKVQPAELEDSGVYFCASSQRTYAKNIQYFGAGTRLSVL.

The chain's CDR3 is CASSYSGVSEAFF. As DNA, the CDR3 is TGTGCCAGCAGTTACTCCGGGGTGAGTGAAGCTTTCTTT. This rearrangement joins TRBV6-6 to TRBJ1-1; unclear D gene. Trimming cost V 0 bases and J 7 bases, with 9 bases left between them. The germline gives CDR1 MNHNY, CDR2 SVGAGI (reference sequence). This CDR3 spans 13 amino acids.

This clonotype was observed once. J is TRBJ2-7 and V is TRBV7-8; 10 nucleotides match TRBD1. In germline, CDR1 is SGHVS, CDR2 FQNEAQ. CDR3 length: 14 amino acids. The junction had 4 bases not matched to a gene; V was cut back by 1 base and J by 7 bases. The CDR3 spells CASSLGTGGEEQYF. The DNA for the CDR3 is TGTGCCAGCAGCTTAGGGACAGGGGGGGAGGAGCAGTACTTC.

The gene calls are TRBV2 and TRBJ1-1; D remains unclear. Trimming left V 8 bases short and J 4 bases short, with 11 bases between. The CDR3 totals 12 residues. Germline V lookup: CDR1 SNHLY, CDR2 FYNNEI. The DNA of the CDR3 is TGTGCCAGCTTAGGGCTGGGCACTGAAGCTTTCTTT. Translated, it gives CASLGLGTEAFF.

CDR3 in amino acids: CASSHEDSHGEQYF. CDR3 sequence (DNA): TGCGCCAGCAGCCATGAGGACAGCCACGGCGAGCAGTACTTC. The chain combines TRBV4-1 with TRBJ2-7, with a tentative D call TRBD1 (6 bases). V lost 3 bases and J lost 6, with 15 bases in between. CDR1 is MGHRA and CDR2 is YSYEKL in the germline V gene. The CDR3 totals 14 residues.

This rearrangement joins TRBV7-6 to TRBJ2-5, with D unresolved. The germline CDR1 and CDR2 sequences are SGHVS and FNYEAQ. The V and J ends lost 1 base and 0 bases respectively, with 3 bases between them. The CDR3 is 13 residues long. The CDR3 spells CASSLDDQETQYF. The CDR3 DNA is TGTGCCAGCAGCTTAGACGACCAAGAGACCCAGTACTTC. Full variable domain (missing parts from reference TRBV7-6 and TRBJ2-5): GAGVSQSPRYKVTKRGQDVALRCDPISGHVSLYWYRQALGQGPEFLTYFNYEAQQDKSGLPNDRFSAERPEGSISTLTIQRTEQRDSAMYRCASSLDDQETQYFGPGTRLLVL.

This chain connects TRBV7-2 to TRBJ1-6; D is possibly TRBD1 (6 bases). This CDR3 is built from 14 residues. The germline gives CDR1 SGHTA, CDR2 FQGNSA. Between the trimmed V and J ends, which lost 0 bases and 7 bases, there was a span of 7 bases. The DNA of the CDR3 is TGTGCCAGCAGCTTAGCGCAGGGGAATTCACCCCTCCACTTT. Translating it yields CASSLAQGNSPLHF.

This chain uses TRBV5-6 with TRBJ2-2; no reliable D call. This CDR3 has 14 residues. Germline CDR1 is SGHDT and CDR2 is YYEEEE. The V end lost 2 bases, the J end lost 0 bases, and 5 bases lay between the germline ends. The DNA for the CDR3 is TGTGCCAGCAGCTTTAAGTCGAACACCGGGGAGCTGTTTTTT. Its protein is CASSFKSNTGELFF.

The chain carries TRBV20-1 and TRBJ2-2; 8 bases map to TRBD2. Unmatched junction bases numbered 1, after V lost 1 base and J lost 0 bases. This CDR3 has 15 residues. The germline CDR1 and CDR2 sequences are DFQATT and SNEGSKA (reference sequence). The CDR3 DNA follows: TGCAGTGCTAGAGCGGGGGGGGCGAACACCGGGGAGCTGTTTTTT. It specifies CSARAGGANTGELFF.

The chain recombines TRBV4-1 with TRBJ1-4; D is unresolved. From germline, CDR1 is MGHRA and CDR2 YSYEKL. CDR3 length equals 16 residues. V was clipped by 1 base and J by 4 bases, with 13 bases between them. CDR3 nucleotides: TGCGCCAGCAGCCAAGGACCCCAGCCTAATAATGAAAAACTGTTTTTT. This codes for CASSQGPQPNNEKLFF.

The CDR3 is CASSRLTGERTEAFF. The CDR3 DNA is TGTGCCAGCAGCAGACTCACAGGGGAGCGCACTGAAGCTTTCTTT. The chain links TRBV7-9 to TRBJ1-1; 7 bases match TRBD1. This CDR3 comprises 15 residues. CDR1 and CDR2 (germline): SEHNR, FQNEAQ (reference sequence). The V gene end was trimmed by 5 bases and the J gene end by 4 bases; junction bases not matched to a gene: 10.

Concerning this clonotype itself: One end of the junction varies from germline; a read error may be responsible. The rearrangement joins TRBV5-8 to TRBJ2-2; D call uncertain. Germline V gene lookup returns CDR1 SGHTS and CDR2 YDEGEE. The CDR3 length is 16 residues. The CDR3 here is CASTLEGKRNFGELFF. CDR3 DNA: TGTGCCAGCACCTTGGAAGGGAAACGAAACTTCGGGGAGCTGTTTTTT.

This clonotype occurred once. The chain uses TRBV3-1 and TRBJ1-1, with D tentatively TRBD1 (5 bases). There are 15 residues in the CDR3. Trimming left V 0 bases short and J 4 bases short, with 12 bases between. Germline V CDR1 and CDR2: LGHDT, YNNKEL (reference sequence). The CDR3 region is CASSQEILGATEAFF. Written as DNA, the CDR3 is TGTGCCAGCAGCCAAGAAATACTTGGGGCCACTGAAGCTTTCTTT.

The chain has TRBV20-1 and TRBJ2-7, with unresolved D. The CDR3 consists of 14 residues. The V gene lost 6 bases and the J gene lost 3 bases, with 18 bases spanning the gap. Germline loops: CDR1 DFQATT, CDR2 SNEGSKA (reference sequence). CDR3 nucleotide sequence: TGCAGTGCAAGCAGATCTCCACCTTTCTACGAGCAGTACTTC. Translating it yields CSASRSPPFYEQYF.

This clonotype has a single count. The genes are TRBV4-3 and TRBJ2-6; 11 bases fit TRBD1. Germline-derived CDR1 and CDR2 are LGHNA and YSLEER. The V and J ends lost 1 base and 3 bases, in that order; junction bases with no gene match: 11. The CDR3 covers 20 residues. The CDR3 is CASSQVGLGTGGVGANVLTF. CDR3 nucleotide sequence: TGCGCCAGCAGCCAAGTCGGGCTAGGGACAGGGGGTGTTGGGGCCAACGTCCTGACTTTC.